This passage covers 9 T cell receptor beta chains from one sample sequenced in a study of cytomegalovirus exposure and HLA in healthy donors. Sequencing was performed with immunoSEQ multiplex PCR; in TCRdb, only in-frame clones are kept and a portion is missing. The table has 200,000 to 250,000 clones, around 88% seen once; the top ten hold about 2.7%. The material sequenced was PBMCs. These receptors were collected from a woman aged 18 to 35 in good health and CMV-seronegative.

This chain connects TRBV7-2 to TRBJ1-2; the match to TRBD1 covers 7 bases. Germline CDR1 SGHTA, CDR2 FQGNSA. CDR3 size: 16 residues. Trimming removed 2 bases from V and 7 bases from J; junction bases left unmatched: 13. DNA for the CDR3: TGTGCCAGCAGCTTAATAGGCGGCCGACAGGGAATTGGCTACACCTTC. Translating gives CASSLIGGRQGIGYTF.

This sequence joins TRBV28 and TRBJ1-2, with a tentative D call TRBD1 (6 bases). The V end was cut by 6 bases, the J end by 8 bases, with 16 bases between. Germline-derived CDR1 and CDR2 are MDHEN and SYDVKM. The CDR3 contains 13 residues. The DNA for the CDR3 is TGTGCCAGCAGAAAAACAGGGTCGCGAGGCTACACCTTC. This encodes CASRKTGSRGYTF.

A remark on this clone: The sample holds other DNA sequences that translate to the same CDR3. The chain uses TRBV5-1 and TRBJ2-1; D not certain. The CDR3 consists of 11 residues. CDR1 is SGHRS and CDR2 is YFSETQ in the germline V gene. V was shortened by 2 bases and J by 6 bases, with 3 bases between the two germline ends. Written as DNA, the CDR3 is TGCGCCAGCAGCTTCTCCAATGAGCAGTTCTTC. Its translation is CASSFSNEQFF.

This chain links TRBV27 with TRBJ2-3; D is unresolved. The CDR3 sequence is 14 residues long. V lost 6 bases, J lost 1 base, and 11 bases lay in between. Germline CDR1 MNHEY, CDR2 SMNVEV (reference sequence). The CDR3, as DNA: TGTGCCAGCAGCACATTCCCCCGCACAGATACGCAGTATTTT. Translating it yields CASSTFPRTDTQYF.

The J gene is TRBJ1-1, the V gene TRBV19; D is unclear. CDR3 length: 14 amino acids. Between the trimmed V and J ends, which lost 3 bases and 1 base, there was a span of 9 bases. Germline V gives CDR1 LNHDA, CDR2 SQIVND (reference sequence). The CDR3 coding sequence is TGTGCCAGTAGTATCACCGGGTGGAACACTGAAGCTTTCTTT. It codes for CASSITGWNTEAFF.

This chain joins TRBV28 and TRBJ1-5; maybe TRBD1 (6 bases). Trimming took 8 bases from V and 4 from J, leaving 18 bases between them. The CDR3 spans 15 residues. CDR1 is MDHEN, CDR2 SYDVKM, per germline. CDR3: CASGNPDSRNQPQHF. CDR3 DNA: TGTGCCAGCGGCAATCCGGACAGTCGGAATCAGCCCCAGCATTTT. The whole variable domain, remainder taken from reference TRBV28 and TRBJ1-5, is DVKVTQSSRYLVKRTGEKVFLECVQDMDHENMFWYRQDPGLGLRLIYFSYDVKMKEKGDIPEGYSVSREKKERFSLILESASTNQTSMYLCASGNPDSRNQPQHFGDGTRLSIL.

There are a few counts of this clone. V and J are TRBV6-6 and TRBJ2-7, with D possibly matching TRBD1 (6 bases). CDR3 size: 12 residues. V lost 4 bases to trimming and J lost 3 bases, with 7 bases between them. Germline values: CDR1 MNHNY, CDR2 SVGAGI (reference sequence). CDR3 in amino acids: CASSSQGYEQYF. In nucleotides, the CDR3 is TGTGCCAGCAGTTCACAGGGCTACGAGCAGTACTTC.

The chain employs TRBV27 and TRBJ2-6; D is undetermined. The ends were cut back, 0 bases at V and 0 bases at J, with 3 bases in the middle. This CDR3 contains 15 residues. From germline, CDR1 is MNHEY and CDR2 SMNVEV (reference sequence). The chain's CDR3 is CASSLSLSGANVLTF. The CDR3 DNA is TGTGCCAGCAGTTTATCTCTCTCTGGGGCCAACGTCCTGACTTTC.

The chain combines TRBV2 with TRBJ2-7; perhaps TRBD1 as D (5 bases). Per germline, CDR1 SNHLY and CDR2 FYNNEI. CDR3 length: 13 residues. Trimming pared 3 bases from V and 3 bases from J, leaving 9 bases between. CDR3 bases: TGTGCCAGCAGTGACCAGGGTATCTACGAGCAGTACTTC. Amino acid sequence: CASSDQGIYEQYF.